A single sample gave rise to the 13 T cell receptor beta chains below, sequenced in a study of T-cell reconstitution after alpha-beta-depleted transplantation in children. Unique molecular identifiers were used in preparing the TCRbeta library. From the PCR reads, TCRdb called clonotypes with MiXCR, one entry per CDR3 protein. The sample contains some 500,000 distinct CDR3 sequences, around 17% of which appear only once. Sequencing used PBMCs from the stem cell graft donor, obtained from the stem cell graft. The source is a human donor who donated a stem cell graft to a child with acute lymphoblastic leukemia.

The rearrangement links TRBV12-3 or TRBV12-4 to TRBJ2-7; TRBD1 agrees at 9 bases. Trimming took 1 base from V and 4 from J; bases not matched to a gene: 5. There are 15 residues in the CDR3. DNA for the CDR3: TGTGCCAGCAGTTTAGTACGGACAGGGGAGTACGAGCAGTACTTC. This sequence encodes CASSLVRTGEYEQYF.

The chain has TRBV18 and TRBJ2-1, with 9 positions matching TRBD2. The V segment lost 0 bases and the J segment 1 base; nucleotides outside the gene matches: 22. The CDR3 spans 23 residues. CDR1 is KGHSH, CDR2 LQKENI, per germline. The CDR3 region has the DNA TGTGCCAGCTCACCACCGTTTGGGGACCCCACCGCACCGGCGGGAGGGTCCTACAATGAGCAGTTCTTC. Residues: CASSPPFGDPTAPAGGSYNEQFF. Full variable domain (rest looked up from reference TRBV18 and TRBJ2-1): NAGVMQNPRHLVRRRGQEARLRCSPMKGHSHVYWYRQLPEEGLKFMVYLQKENIIDESGMPKERFSAEFPKEGPSILRIQQVVRGDSAAYFCASSPPFGDPTAPAGGSYNEQFFGPGTRLTVL.

The rearrangement joins TRBV11-2 to TRBJ2-1; D is unclear. The V end was cut by 0 bases, the J end by 2 bases, with 8 bases between. Germline V gene lookup returns CDR1 SGHAT and CDR2 FQNNGV. This CDR3 has 15 amino acids. CDR3 amino acids: CASSLEGSPYNEQFF. The CDR3 coding sequence is TGTGCCAGCAGCTTAGAGGGCTCCCCCTACAATGAGCAGTTCTTC.

This clonotype was detected only a few times. V gene TRBV7-3 combines with J gene TRBJ1-2, with no clear D. Trimming shortened V by 0 bases and J by 2 bases, and 10 bases separated the two germline ends. Germline V gives CDR1 SGHTA, CDR2 FQGTGA. The CDR3 length is 15 residues. The CDR3 here is CASSLTLSGNYGYTF. The CDR3 coding sequence is TGTGCCAGCAGCTTAACTTTATCGGGGAACTATGGCTACACCTTC.

The chain links TRBV20-1 to TRBJ2-1; a possible D gene is TRBD2 (5 bases). The V gene's germline CDR1 is DFQATT and CDR2 SNEGSKA (reference sequence). This CDR3 spans 10 amino acids. The V and J ends lost 5 bases and 12 bases respectively, with 11 bases between them. CDR3 bases: TGCAGTGCTGAACTACGGGGGCAGTTCTTC. It specifies CSAELRGQFF.

V is TRBV2 and J is TRBJ1-5, with 9 nucleotides matching TRBD1. The V and J ends lost 8 bases and 0 bases, in that order; junction bases with no gene match: 17. Per germline, CDR1 SNHLY and CDR2 FYNNEI. CDR3 length: 19 amino acids. CDR3 DNA: TGTGCCAGCTGTTTTAGGCCGGGACAGGGACTGTCTAGCAATCAGCCCCAGCATTTT. This gives the protein CASCFRPGQGLSSNQPQHF. Using reference TRBV2 and TRBJ1-5 for the parts outside the CDR3, the full variable domain is EPEVTQTPSHQVTQMGQEVILRCVPISNHLYFYWYRQILGQKVEFLVSFYNNEISEKSEIFDDQFSVERPDGSNFTLKIRSTKLEDSAMYFCASCFRPGQGLSSNQPQHFGDGTRLSIL.

This clonotype showed up just a few times. The V call is TRBV18, the J call TRBJ2-1; maybe TRBD1 (6 bases). CDR3 length: 15 residues. Trimming removed 8 bases from V and 4 bases from J, with 18 bases in between. Germline loops: CDR1 KGHSH, CDR2 LQKENI. The CDR3 DNA sequence: TGTGCCAGCGCCGTGGGGGCCGAAGTGTACAATGAGCAGTTCTTC. It encodes CASAVGAEVYNEQFF.

The rearrangement joins TRBV20-1 to TRBJ2-7; TRBD2 aligns across 7 bases. J lost 5 bases, V lost 2 bases, and 15 bases had no gene match. CDR3 size: 16 residues. Germline values: CDR1 DFQATT, CDR2 SNEGSKA (reference sequence). DNA for the CDR3: TGCAGTGCTAGACCCCCCTCAGCTCGCGGGAGTGACGAGCAGTACTTC. Amino acid sequence: CSARPPSARGSDEQYF.

This clonotype has only a few counts. The chain employs TRBV5-1 and TRBJ2-2; 11 nucleotides agree with TRBD2. This CDR3 has 15 residues. Germline V gene lookup returns CDR1 SGHRS and CDR2 YFSETQ. The junction had 2 bases not matched to a gene; V was cut back by 3 bases and J by 4 bases. The CDR3 is CASSYGLAGTGELFF. The CDR3 DNA is TGCGCCAGCAGCTACGGACTAGCGGGCACCGGGGAGCTGTTTTTT.

This clonotype has more than one count but fewer than ten. This chain links TRBV5-4 with TRBJ1-1, with D possibly matching TRBD1 (5 bases). With 4 bases removed from V and 6 bases from J, the gap between germline ends came to 19 bases. Germline CDR1 reads SGHNT; CDR2 reads YYREEE (reference sequence). The CDR3 has 15 amino acids. CDR3 sequence: CASSPGSWVNPEAFF. The CDR3 bases are TGTGCCAGCAGCCCAGGGAGTTGGGTCAACCCTGAAGCTTTCTTT.

Worth noting for this clonotype: Here the CDR3 omits its conserved ending phenylalanine or tryptophan, so a read error is the likely source. CDR3 nucleotide sequence: TGCAGTGCTAGAGGGCCCCTTTCGGGGGGACAGGTTGAGACCCAGTACTAC. Its translation is CSARGPLSGGQVETQYY. The chain links TRBV20-1 to TRBJ2-5, with D possibly being TRBD1 (8 bases). The V gene lost 1 base and the J gene lost 5 bases, with 23 bases spanning the gap. The germline V gene has CDR1 DFQATT and CDR2 SNEGSKA (reference sequence). The CDR3 totals 17 residues.

The chain couples TRBV5-5 to TRBJ2-2, with D possibly being TRBD1 (6 bases). Looked up from germline, CDR1 is SGHKS and CDR2 is YYEKEE (reference sequence). V lost 1 base and J 6 bases, leaving 7 bases between the germline ends. This CDR3 spans 13 amino acids. CDR3 amino acids: CASSLWGPGELFF. For the CDR3, the DNA is TGTGCCAGCAGCTTGTGGGGGCCCGGGGAGCTGTTTTTT. The full variable domain, rest sourced from reference TRBV5-5 and TRBJ2-2, is DAGVTQSPTHLIKTRGQQVTLRCSPISGHKSVSWYQQVLGQGPQFIFQYYEKEERGRGNFPDRFSARQFPNYSSELNVNALLLGDSALYLCASSLWGPGELFFGEGSRLTVL.

This clonotype was seen a few times. The chain has TRBV10-3 and TRBJ1-4, with TRBD1 matching over 8 bases. This CDR3 is 14 amino acids long. J was trimmed by 5 bases and V by 8 bases; bases with no gene match: 7. CDR1 and CDR2 from the germline V gene are ENHRY and SYGVKD. CDR3 sequence reads: CAIQDRDQNEKLFF. In nucleotides, the CDR3 is TGTGCCATCCAGGACAGGGACCAAAATGAAAAACTGTTTTTT.